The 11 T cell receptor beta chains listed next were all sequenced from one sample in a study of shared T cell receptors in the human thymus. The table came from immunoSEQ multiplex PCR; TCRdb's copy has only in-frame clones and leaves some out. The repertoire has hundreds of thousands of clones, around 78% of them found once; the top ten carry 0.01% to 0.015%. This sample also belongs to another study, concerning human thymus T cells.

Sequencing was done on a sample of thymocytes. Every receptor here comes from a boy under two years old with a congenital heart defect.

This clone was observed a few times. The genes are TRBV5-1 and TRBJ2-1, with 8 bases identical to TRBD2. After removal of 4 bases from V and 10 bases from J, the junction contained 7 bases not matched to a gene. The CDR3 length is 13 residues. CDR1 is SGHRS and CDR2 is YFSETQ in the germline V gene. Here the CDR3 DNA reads TGCGCCAGCAGCGGCCTACGGGAGGGAGAGCAGTTCTTC. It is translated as CASSGLREGEQFF. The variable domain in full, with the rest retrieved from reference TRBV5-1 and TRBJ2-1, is KAGVTQTPRYLIKTRGQQVTLSCSPISGHRSVSWYQQTPGQGLQFLFEYFSETQRNKGNFPGRFSGRQFSNSRSEMNVSTLELGDSALYLCASSGLREGEQFFGPGTRLTVL.

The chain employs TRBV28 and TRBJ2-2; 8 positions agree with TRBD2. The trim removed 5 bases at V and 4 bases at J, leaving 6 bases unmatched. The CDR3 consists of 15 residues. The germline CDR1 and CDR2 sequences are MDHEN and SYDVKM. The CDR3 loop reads CASSPPGLVTGELFF. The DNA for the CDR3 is TGTGCCAGCAGTCCCCCGGGACTAGTCACCGGGGAGCTGTTTTTT.

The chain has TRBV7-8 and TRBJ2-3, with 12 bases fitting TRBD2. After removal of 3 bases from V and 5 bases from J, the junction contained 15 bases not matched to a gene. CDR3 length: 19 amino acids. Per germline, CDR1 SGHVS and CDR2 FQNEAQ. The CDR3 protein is CASSLGTLAGGPGVDTQYF. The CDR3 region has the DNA TGTGCCAGCAGCTTGGGGACACTAGCGGGAGGCCCCGGGGTAGATACGCAGTATTTT.

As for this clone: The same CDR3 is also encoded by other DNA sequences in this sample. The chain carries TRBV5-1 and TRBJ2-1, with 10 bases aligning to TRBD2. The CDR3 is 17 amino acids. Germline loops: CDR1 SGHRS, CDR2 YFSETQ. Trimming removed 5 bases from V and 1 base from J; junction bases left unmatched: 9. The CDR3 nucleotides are TGCGCCAGCAGTTCCCGTACTAGCGGGACTTCCTACAATGAGCAGTTCTTC. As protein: CASSSRTSGTSYNEQFF. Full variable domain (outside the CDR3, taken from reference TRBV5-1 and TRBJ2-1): KAGVTQTPRYLIKTRGQQVTLSCSPISGHRSVSWYQQTPGQGLQFLFEYFSETQRNKGNFPGRFSGRQFSNSRSEMNVSTLELGDSALYLCASSSRTSGTSYNEQFFGPGTRLTVL.

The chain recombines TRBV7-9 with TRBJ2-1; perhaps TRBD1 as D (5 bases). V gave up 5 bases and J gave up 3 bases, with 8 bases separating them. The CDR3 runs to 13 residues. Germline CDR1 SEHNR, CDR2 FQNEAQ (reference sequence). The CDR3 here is CASSPTDYNEQFF. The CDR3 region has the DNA TGTGCCAGCAGCCCGACAGACTACAATGAGCAGTTCTTC.

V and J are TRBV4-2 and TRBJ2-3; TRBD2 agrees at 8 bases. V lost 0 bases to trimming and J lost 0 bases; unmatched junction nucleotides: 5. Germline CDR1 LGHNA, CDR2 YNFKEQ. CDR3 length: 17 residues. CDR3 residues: CASSQDQPSGSTDTQYF. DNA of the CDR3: TGTGCCAGCAGCCAAGATCAGCCTAGCGGGAGCACAGATACGCAGTATTTT.

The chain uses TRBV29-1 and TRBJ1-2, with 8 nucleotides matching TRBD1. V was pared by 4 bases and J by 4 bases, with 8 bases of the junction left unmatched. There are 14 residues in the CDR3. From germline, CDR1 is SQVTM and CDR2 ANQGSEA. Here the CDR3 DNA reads TGCAGCGTTGTGGGGGACAGGATTTTCTATGGCTACACCTTC. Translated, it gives CSVVGDRIFYGYTF.

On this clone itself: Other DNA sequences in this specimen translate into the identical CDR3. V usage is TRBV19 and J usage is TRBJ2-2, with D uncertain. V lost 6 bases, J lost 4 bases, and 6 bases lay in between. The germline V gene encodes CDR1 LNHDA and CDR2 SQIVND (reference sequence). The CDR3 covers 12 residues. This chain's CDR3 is CASRGSTGELFF. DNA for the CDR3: TGTGCCAGTAGGGGCAGCACCGGGGAGCTGTTTTTT.

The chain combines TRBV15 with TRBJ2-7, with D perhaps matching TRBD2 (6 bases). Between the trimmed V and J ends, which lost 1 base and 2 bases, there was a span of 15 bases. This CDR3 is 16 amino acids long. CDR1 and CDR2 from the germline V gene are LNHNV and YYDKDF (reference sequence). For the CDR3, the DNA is TGTGCCACCAGCAGAGGGTTCGGCGGGACGACCTACGAGCAGTACTTC. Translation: CATSRGFGGTTYEQYF.

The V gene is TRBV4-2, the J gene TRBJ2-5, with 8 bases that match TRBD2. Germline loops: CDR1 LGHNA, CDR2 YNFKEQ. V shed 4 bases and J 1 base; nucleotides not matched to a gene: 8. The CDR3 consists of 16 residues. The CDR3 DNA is TGTGCCAGCAGCCCCCGGAGAGCGGGAGTCCAAGAGACCCAGTACTTC. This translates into CASSPRRAGVQETQYF.

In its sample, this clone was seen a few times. The CDR3 sequence is CAFLRGRGLSNQPQHF. The CDR3 nucleotides are TGTGCCTTCTTAAGGGGCAGGGGCTTGAGCAATCAGCCCCAGCATTTT. The chain joins TRBV6-6 to TRBJ1-5; a weak D match, TRBD1 (6 bases). There are 16 residues in the CDR3. Germline V gene lookup returns CDR1 MNHNY and CDR2 SVGAGI (reference sequence). The V end was cut by 11 bases, the J end by 1 base, with 21 bases between.